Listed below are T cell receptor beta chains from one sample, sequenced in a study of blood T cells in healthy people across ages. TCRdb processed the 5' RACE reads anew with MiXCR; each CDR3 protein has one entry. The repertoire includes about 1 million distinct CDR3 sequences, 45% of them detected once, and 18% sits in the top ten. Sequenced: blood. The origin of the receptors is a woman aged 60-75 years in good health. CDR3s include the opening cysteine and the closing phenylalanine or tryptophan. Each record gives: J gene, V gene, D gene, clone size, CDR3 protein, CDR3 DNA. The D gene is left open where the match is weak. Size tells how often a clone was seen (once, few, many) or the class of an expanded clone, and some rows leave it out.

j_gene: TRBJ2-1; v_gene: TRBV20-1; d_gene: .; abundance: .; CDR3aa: CSARLGSSYNEQFF; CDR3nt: TGCAGTGCTAGGCTAGGAAGCTCCTACAATGAGCAGTTCTTC
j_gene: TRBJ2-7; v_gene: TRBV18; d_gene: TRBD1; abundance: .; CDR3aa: CASSVTGTGRSEQYF; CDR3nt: TGTGCCAGCTCAGTAACCGGGACAGGGCGGAGTGAGCAGTACTTC
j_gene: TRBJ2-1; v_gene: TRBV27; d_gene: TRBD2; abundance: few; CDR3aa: CASSQRGDQYNEQFF; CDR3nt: TGTGCCAGCAGTCAACGGGGGGACCAGTACAATGAGCAGTTCTTC
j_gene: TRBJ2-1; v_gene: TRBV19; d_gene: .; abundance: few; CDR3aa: CASSSSGTPSTYNEQFF; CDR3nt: TGTGCCAGTAGCAGCTCAGGGACCCCTAGCACCTACAATGAGCAGTTCTTC
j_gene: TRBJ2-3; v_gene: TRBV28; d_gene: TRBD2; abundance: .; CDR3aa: CASSMTSRSTDTQYF; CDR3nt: TGTGCCAGCAGTATGACTAGCAGGAGTACAGATACGCAGTATTTT
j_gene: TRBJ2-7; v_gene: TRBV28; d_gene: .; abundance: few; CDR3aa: CASSLTGPEEYEQYF; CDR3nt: TGTGCCAGCAGTTTAACCGGTCCGGAAGAATACGAGCAGTACTTC
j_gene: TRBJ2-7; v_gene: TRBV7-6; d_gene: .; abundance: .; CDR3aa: CASSSDGTYEQYF; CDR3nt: TGTGCCAGCAGCAGTGACGGGACCTACGAGCAGTACTTC
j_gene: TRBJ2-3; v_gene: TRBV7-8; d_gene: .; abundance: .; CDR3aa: CASSFGFRRERGADTQYF; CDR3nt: TGTGCCAGCAGCTTTGGTTTTCGGCGGGAGAGGGGGGCAGATACGCAGTATTTT
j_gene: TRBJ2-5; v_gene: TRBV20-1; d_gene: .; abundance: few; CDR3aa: CSASRALRGIVETQYF; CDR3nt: TGCAGTGCTAGTCGCGCGCTCAGGGGTATTGTAGAGACCCAGTACTTC
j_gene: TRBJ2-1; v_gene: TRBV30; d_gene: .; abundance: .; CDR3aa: CAWSVVGRRDEQFF; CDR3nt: TGTGCCTGGAGTGTTGTGGGTAGGAGGGATGAGCAGTTCTTC
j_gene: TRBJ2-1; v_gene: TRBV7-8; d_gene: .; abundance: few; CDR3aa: CASSLTGLDNKEQFF; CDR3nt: TGTGCCAGCAGCCTAACCGGACTGGACAACAAGGAGCAGTTCTTC
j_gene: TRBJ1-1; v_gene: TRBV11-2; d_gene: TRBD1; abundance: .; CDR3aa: CASSHPPGQGRTEAFF; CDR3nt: TGTGCCAGCAGCCATCCACCTGGACAGGGGCGCACTGAAGCTTTCTTT
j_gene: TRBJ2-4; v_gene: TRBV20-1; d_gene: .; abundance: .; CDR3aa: CSASTGTKNIQYF; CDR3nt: TGCAGTGCTTCTACAGGGACCAAAAACATTCAGTACTTC
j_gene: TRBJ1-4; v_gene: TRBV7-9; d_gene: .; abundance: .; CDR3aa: CASSLIRGIGEKLFF; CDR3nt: TGTGCCAGCAGCTTAATTCGGGGGATCGGCGAAAAACTGTTTTTT
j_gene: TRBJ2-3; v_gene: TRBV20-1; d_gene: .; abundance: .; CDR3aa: CSAEDGGLGTDTQYF; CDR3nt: TGCAGTGCCGAAGACGGGGGGCTCGGCACAGATACGCAGTATTTT
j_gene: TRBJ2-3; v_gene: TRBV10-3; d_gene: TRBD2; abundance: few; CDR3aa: CAISEAQREGRGTQYF; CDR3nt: TGTGCCATCAGTGAGGCCCAGCGGGAGGGCCGGGGTACGCAGTATTTT
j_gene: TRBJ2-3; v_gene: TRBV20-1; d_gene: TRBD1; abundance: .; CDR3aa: CSASEGAASSDTQYF; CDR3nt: TGCAGTGCCTCAGAGGGGGCCGCTAGTTCAGATACGCAGTATTTT
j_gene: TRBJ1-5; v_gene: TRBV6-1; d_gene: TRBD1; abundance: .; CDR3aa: CASSGTGGTQPQHF; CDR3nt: TGTGCCAGCAGTGGGACAGGGGGCACTCAGCCCCAGCATTTT
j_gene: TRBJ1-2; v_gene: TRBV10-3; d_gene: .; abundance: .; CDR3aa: CAIRDKANYGYTF; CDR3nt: TGTGCCATCAGGGACAAAGCTAACTATGGCTACACCTTC
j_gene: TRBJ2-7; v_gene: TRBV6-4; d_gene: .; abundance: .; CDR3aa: CANSDSVQYF; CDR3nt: TGTGCCAACAGTGACTCTGTGCAGTACTTC
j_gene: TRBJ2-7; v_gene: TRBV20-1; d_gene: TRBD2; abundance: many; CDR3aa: CSAPGLAGGPYEQYF; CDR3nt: TGCAGTGCACCGGGACTAGCGGGAGGGCCGTACGAGCAGTACTTC
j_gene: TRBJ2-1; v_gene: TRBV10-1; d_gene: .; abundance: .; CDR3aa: CASSRSPAGDEQFF; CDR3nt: TGCGCCAGCAGCAGGAGCCCGGCCGGGGATGAGCAGTTCTTC
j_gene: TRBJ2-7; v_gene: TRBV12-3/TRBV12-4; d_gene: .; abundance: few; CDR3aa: CASSSHKRAYEQYF; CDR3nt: TGTGCCAGCAGTTCACACAAAAGAGCCTACGAGCAGTACTTC
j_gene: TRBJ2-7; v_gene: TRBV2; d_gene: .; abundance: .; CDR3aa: CASSEQEQAYEQYF; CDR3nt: TGTGCCAGCAGTGAACAGGAACAAGCCTACGAGCAGTACTTC
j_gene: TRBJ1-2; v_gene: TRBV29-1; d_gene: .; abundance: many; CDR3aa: CSVDDGGAGSQYGYTF; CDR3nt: TGCAGCGTTGATGATGGGGGCGCGGGTTCTCAATATGGCTACACCTTC
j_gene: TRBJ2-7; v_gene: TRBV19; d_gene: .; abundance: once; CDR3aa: CASSSPGGQNSYEQYF; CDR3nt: TGTGCCAGTAGCTCCCCCGGCGGACAGAACTCCTACGAGCAGTACTTC
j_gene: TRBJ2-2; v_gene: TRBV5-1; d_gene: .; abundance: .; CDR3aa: CASSQGPPSSTELFF; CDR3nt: TGCGCCAGCAGTCAAGGGCCACCTTCCTCGACAGAGCTGTTTTTT
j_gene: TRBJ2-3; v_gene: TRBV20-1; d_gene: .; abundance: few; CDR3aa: CSAHHFEDTQYF; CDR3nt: TGCAGTGCCCACCACTTCGAAGATACGCAGTATTTT
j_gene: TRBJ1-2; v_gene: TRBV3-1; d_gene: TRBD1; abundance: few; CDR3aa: CASSQEYKGQGEYTGGYTF; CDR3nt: TGTGCCAGCAGCCAAGAATACAAGGGACAGGGGGAGTACACGGGTGGCTACACCTTC
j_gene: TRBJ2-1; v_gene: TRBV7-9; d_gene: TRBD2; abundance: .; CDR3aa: CASSLLAGVLYNEQFF; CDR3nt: TGTGCCAGCAGCTTACTAGCGGGAGTACTCTACAATGAGCAGTTCTTC
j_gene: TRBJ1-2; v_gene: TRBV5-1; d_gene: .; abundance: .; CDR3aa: CASSLSGADNYGYTF; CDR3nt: TGCGCCAGCAGCTTGAGTGGGGCCGATAACTATGGCTACACCTTC
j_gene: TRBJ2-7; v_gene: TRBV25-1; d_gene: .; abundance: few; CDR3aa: CASSEYNREQYF; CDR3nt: TGTGCCAGCAGTGAATATAACCGGGAGCAGTACTTC
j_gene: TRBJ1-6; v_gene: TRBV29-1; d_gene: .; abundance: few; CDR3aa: CSAGMGVRDSPLHF; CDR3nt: TGCAGCGCCGGGATGGGGGTTAGAGATTCACCCCTCCACTTT
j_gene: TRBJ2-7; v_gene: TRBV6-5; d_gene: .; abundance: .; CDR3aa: CASSPPRTPSYEQYF; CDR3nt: TGTGCCAGCAGCCCACCAAGGACCCCCTCCTACGAGCAGTACTTC
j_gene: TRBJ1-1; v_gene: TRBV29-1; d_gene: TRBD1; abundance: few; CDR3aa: CSGGGGPLDTEAFF; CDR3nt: TGCAGCGGGGGAGGGGGCCCACTGGACACTGAAGCTTTCTTT
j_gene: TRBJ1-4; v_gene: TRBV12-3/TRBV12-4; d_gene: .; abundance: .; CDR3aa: CASSRGRSEKLFF; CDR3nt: TGCGCCAGTTCCCGAGGGAGGTCCGAAAAACTGTTTTTT
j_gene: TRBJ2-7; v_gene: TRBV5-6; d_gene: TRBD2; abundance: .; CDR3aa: CASSLYLPRLGGRTSYEQYF; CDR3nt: TGTGCCAGCAGCTTGTATCTCCCACGTCTTGGCGGGAGGACCTCCTACGAGCAGTACTTC
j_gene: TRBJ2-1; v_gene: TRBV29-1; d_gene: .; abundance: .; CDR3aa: CSVGDLNGVFF; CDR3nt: TGCAGCGTGGGCGACTTAAACGGGGTGTTCTTC
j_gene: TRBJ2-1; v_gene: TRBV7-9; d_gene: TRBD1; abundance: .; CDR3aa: CASSSGTQTGDEQFF; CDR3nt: TGTGCCAGCAGCTCCGGGACCCAAACAGGGGATGAGCAGTTCTTC
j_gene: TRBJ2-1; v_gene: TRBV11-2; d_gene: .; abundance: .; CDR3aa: CASSPLGAVTNEQFF; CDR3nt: TGTGCCAGCAGCCCACTGGGGGCTGTTACCAATGAGCAGTTCTTC
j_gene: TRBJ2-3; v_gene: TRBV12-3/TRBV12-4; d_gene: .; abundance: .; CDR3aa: CASRLQAIADTQYF; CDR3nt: TGTGCCAGCAGGTTGCAGGCTATCGCAGATACGCAGTATTTT
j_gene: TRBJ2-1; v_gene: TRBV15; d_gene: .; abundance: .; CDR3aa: CATSSTLGQFF; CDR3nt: TGTGCCACCAGCAGTACGTTAGGGCAGTTCTTC
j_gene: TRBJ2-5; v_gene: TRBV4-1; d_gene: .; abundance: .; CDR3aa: CASSQPRTSPNEQYF; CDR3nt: TGCGCCAGCAGCCAACCCCGTACTAGTCCCAATGAGCAGTACTTC
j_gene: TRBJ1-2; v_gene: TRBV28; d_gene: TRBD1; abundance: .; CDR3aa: CYTKGAGDYGYTF; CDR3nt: TGCTACACAAAGGGGGCAGGGGACTATGGCTACACCTTC